This T cell receptor (beta chain) came from a study of T cells after yellow fever vaccination. TCRdb called the 5' RACE reads again in MiXCR, with one record for every CDR3 protein. This sample has 45,000 to 75,000 distinct CDR3 sequences, with about 5% found just once. Between the trimmed V and J ends, which lost 1 base and 6 bases, there was a span of 12 bases. This CDR3 is built from 14 residues. This clonotype was seen at least ten times. The chain combines TRBV12-3 or TRBV12-4 with TRBJ1-1; D remains unclear. The starting material was PBMCs, either bulk or a sorted T-cell subset (CD4+, CD8+, memory, or dextramer-sorted; not recorded which), obtained on the day of the yellow fever booster vaccination. The receptor's source is a man younger than 30 who received the YFV17D yellow fever vaccine. The CDR3 region has the DNA TGTGCCAGCAGTTTAGTGGCAGACGGCTCTGAAGCTTTCTTT. Encoded protein: CASSLVADGSEAFF.